These 13 T cell receptor beta chains share one sample of origin, sequenced in a study of blood T cell repertoires in COVID-19. Data came from immunoSEQ multiplex PCR; TCRdb stores just in-frame clones and leaves some out. The sample yields 120,000 or so clones, about 86% seen once. The sequenced sample was peripheral blood. These TCRs come from a woman aged 45-65 years with acute or convalescent COVID-19.

The chain joins TRBV9 to TRBJ1-1; no definite D call. Germline V gene data show CDR1 as SGDLS and CDR2 as YYNGEE. This CDR3 is built from 17 residues. Trimming took off 0 bases at V and 2 bases at J, with 17 bases between the two ends. The CDR3 region has the DNA TGTGCCAGCAGCGTAGACCCCACGGAGGGCATCAACACTGAAGCTTTCTTT. Translation: CASSVDPTEGINTEAFF.

The rearrangement uses TRBV28 and TRBJ1-4; 8 bases match TRBD1. With V trimmed by 5 bases and J by 8 bases, 7 bases remained unmatched. Germline V gene lookup returns CDR1 MDHEN and CDR2 SYDVKM. The CDR3 covers 14 residues. The CDR3: CASSLDRVGEKLFF. CDR3 nucleotide sequence: TGTGCCAGCAGTCTGGACAGGGTGGGAGAAAAACTGTTTTTT.

This clone came up a few times. This rearrangement joins TRBV5-5 to TRBJ2-3; D is uncertain. CDR1 is SGHKS and CDR2 is YYEKEE in the germline V gene (reference sequence). The CDR3 covers 14 residues. V gave up 2 bases and J gave up 0 bases, with 7 bases separating them. CDR3 bases: TGTGCCAGCAGCTTCTTACAGAGCACAGATACGCAGTATTTT. Translated: CASSFLQSTDTQYF.

The chain employs TRBV11-3 and TRBJ2-1, with 9 bases fitting TRBD1. CDR3 length: 15 residues. CDR1 SGHNT and CDR2 YENEEA come from the germline V gene. With V trimmed by 4 bases and J by 4 bases, 5 bases remained unmatched. The CDR3 nucleotides read TGTGCCAGCAGCTGGACCGGGACAGGGTACAATGAGCAGTTCTTC. It encodes CASSWTGTGYNEQFF.

This clone has just a few counts. The chain has TRBV6-5 and TRBJ2-1; TRBD2 agrees at 9 bases. The V gene end was trimmed by 7 bases and the J gene end by 5 bases; junction bases not matched to a gene: 6. Germline-derived CDR1 and CDR2 are MNHEY and SVGAGI. The CDR3 extends over 14 amino acids. CDR3: CASTPTSGHNEQFF. The CDR3 DNA is TGTGCCAGCACCCCGACTAGCGGCCACAATGAGCAGTTCTTC.

The rearrangement uses TRBV27 and TRBJ1-4; 8 bases line up with TRBD1. The CDR3 is made up of 18 amino acids. The germline CDR1 and CDR2 sequences are MNHEY and SMNVEV (reference sequence). J was trimmed by 0 bases and V by 7 bases; bases with no gene match: 13. The CDR3 is CASTFRAGGPATNEKLFF. The CDR3, as DNA: TGTGCCAGCACCTTTAGAGCAGGGGGCCCTGCAACTAATGAAAAACTGTTTTTT.

The gene calls are TRBV30 and TRBJ1-2; possibly TRBD1 for D (5 bases). In germline, CDR1 is GTSNPN, CDR2 SVGIG (reference sequence). The CDR3 totals 14 residues. Trimming left V 1 base short and J 8 bases short, with 17 bases between. CDR3: CAWSALNGAGGYTF. Written as DNA, the CDR3 is TGTGCCTGGAGTGCCCTCAACGGGGCGGGGGGCTACACCTTC. Filled out from reference TRBV30 and TRBJ1-2, the complete variable domain reads SQTIHQWPATLVQPVGSPLSLECTVEGTSNPNLYWYRQAAGRGLQLLFYSVGIGQISSEVPQNLSASRPQDRQFILSSKKLLLSDSGFYLCAWSALNGAGGYTFGSGTRLTVV.

The rearrangement links TRBV4-1 to TRBJ1-5; 9 bases align to TRBD1. The CDR3 runs to 14 residues. Germline values: CDR1 MGHRA, CDR2 YSYEKL. Trimming took 4 bases from V and 7 from J; bases not matched to a gene: 5. CDR3 nucleotides: TGCGCCAGCAGCCGGGACAGGGAAACGCAGCCCCAGCATTTT. It translates to CASSRDRETQPQHF.

The V and J genes are TRBV9 and TRBJ1-2; D might be TRBD1 (5 bases). The CDR3 loop spans 15 amino acids. Deletions cut 0 bases from V and 0 bases from J, with 9 bases between. Per the germline V gene, CDR1 is SGDLS and CDR2 is YYNGEE. Here the CDR3 reads CASSVGPGSNYGYTF. CDR3 in DNA: TGTGCCAGCAGCGTAGGCCCAGGGTCTAACTATGGCTACACCTTC. The whole variable domain, remainder taken from reference TRBV9 and TRBJ1-2, is DSGVTQTPKHLITATGQRVTLRCSPRSGDLSVYWYQQSLDQGLQFLIQYYNGEERAKGNILERFSAQQFPDLHSELNLSSLELGDSALYFCASSVGPGSNYGYTFGSGTRLTVV.

This clone was observed a single time. The chain is built from TRBV2 and TRBJ1-4; the D is unclear. V shed 3 bases and J shed 6 bases, with 2 bases lying between them. Germline V CDR1 and CDR2: SNHLY, FYNNEI. The CDR3 length is 11 residues. This CDR3 reads CASSDDEKLFF. CDR3 DNA: TGTGCCAGCAGTGACGATGAAAAACTGTTTTTT.

The rearrangement uses TRBV5-6 and TRBJ1-1; D is possibly TRBD1 (6 bases). The CDR3 is 14 amino acids. CDR1 is SGHDT and CDR2 is YYEEEE in the germline V gene. Trimming cost V 0 bases and J 4 bases, with 10 bases left between them. In DNA, the CDR3 is TGTGCCAGCAGCTTGGAGGCAGGGGCCACTGAAGCTTTCTTT. This codes for CASSLEAGATEAFF.

The J gene is TRBJ1-4, the V gene TRBV6-5, with D maybe TRBD1 (6 bases). Germline assignment: CDR1 MNHEY and CDR2 SVGAGI. The CDR3 contains 15 residues. The germline V and J ends were trimmed by 0 bases and 6 bases, with 11 bases remaining between them. The CDR3 protein is CASSYSGTPDEKLFF. As DNA, the CDR3 is TGTGCCAGCAGTTACTCCGGGACACCGGATGAAAAACTGTTTTTT.

The genes are TRBV11-2 and TRBJ1-1; D is unclear. The CDR3 consists of 14 residues. Trimming took off 5 bases at V and 0 bases at J, with 10 bases between the two ends. Germline assignment: CDR1 SGHAT and CDR2 FQNNGV. CDR3 region: CASSPANLNTEAFF. In DNA, the CDR3 is TGTGCCAGCAGCCCAGCGAACTTGAACACTGAAGCTTTCTTT.